This paragraph reports one T cell receptor (beta chain). Its antigen is unidentified. The authors' processing: Between-group CDR3 differences, defined by clinicopathological status, yielded a distant-metastasis classifier for papillary thyroid cancer. MiXCR reprocessed the PCR reads for TCRdb. These V and J calls are TCRdb output, not the study's own analysis. The sample lists about 50,000 clones, 20% to 25% seen once, with about 3.9% in the top ten. This specimen comes from a study of metastatic and nonmetastatic thyroid tumors. Background on the study: For malignant and benign thyroid patients, tumor or nodule tissue and blood were the sources whose repertoires were compared. Study results and caveats: In both blood and tumor samples, TCR beta diversity was reported significantly higher for malignant than benign nodules.

This CDR3 is 12 amino acids long. V lost 3 bases and J 7 bases, leaving 10 bases between the germline ends. Per the germline V gene, CDR1 is SGHTA and CDR2 is FQGNSA. Every patient underwent thyroid surgery untreated. Sequenced sample: blood. This chain uses TRBV7-2 with TRBJ2-7, with D uncertain. The sequence was obtained from a female donor with papillary thyroid cancer or a benign thyroid nodule (not recorded which). Some clones in this sample may be carry-over from other donors' samples. CDR3 nucleotide sequence: TGTGCCAGCAGCTTCAACTCGGGTGAGCAGTACTTC. This translates into CASSFNSGEQYF.